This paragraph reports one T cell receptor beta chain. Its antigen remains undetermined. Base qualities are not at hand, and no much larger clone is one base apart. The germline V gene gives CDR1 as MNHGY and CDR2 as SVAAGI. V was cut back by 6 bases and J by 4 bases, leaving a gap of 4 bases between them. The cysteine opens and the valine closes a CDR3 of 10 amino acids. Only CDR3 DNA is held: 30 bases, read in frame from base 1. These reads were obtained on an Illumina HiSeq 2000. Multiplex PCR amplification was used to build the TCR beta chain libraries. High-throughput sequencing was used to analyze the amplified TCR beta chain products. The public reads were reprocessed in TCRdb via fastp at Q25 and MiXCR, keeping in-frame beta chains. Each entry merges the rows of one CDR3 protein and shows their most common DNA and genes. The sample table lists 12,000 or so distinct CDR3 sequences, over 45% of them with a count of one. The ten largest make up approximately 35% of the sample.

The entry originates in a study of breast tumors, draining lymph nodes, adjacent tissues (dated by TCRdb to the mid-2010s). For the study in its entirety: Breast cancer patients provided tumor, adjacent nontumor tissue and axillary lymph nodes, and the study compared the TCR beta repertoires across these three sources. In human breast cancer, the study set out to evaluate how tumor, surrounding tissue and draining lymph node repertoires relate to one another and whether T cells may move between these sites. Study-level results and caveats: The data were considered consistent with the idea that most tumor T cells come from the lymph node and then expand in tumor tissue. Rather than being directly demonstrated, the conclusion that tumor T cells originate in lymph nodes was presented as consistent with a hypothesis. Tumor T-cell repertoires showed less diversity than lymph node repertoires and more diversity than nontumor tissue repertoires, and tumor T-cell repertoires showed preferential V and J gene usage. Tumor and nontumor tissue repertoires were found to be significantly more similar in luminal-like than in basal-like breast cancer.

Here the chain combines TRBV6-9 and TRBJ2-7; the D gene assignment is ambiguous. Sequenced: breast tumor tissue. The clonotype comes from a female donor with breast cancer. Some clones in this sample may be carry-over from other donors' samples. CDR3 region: CASRRYEQYV. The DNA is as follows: TGTGCCAGCAGGCGATACGAGCAGTACGTC.